This T cell receptor beta chain appears in the sequencing data of a study of T cell responses to AZD1222 COVID-19 vaccine. The CDR3 has 16 residues. The V gene lost 1 base and the J gene lost 5 bases, with 18 bases spanning the gap. Germline CDR1 and CDR2: SGHRS and YFSETQ. The table came from immunoSEQ multiplex PCR; TCRdb's copy has only in-frame clones and leaves some out. The sample has about 150,000 clones; over 90% are singletons. The material sequenced was peripheral blood, taken 28 days after the second AZD1222 dose. This TCR derives from an adult who received the AZD1222 COVID-19 vaccine. The chain couples TRBV5-1 to TRBJ1-1; a possible D gene is TRBD1 (6 bases). The CDR3 DNA follows: TGCGCCAGCAGCTTGAGGGGACACACCTTGGAGACTGAAGCTTTCTTT. Residues: CASSLRGHTLETEAFF.